These 3 T cell receptor beta chains share one sample of origin, sequenced in a study of T-cell memory formation after mild COVID-19. TCRdb processed the 5' RACE reads anew with MiXCR; each CDR3 protein has one entry. The sample includes 190,000 or so distinct CDR3 sequences, approximately 10% seen only once; the top ten take roughly 3%. Sequenced material: PBMCs or a T cell subset sorted from them (not recorded which). The source of these receptors is a man aged 18 to 29 who had mild COVID-19 (a few samples of this study predate the infection). Cell type and time point are not known.

This chain connects TRBV12-3 or TRBV12-4 to TRBJ2-6; possible D gene TRBD2, 6 bases. Trimming removed 6 bases at V and 3 bases at J, with 15 bases between. CDR3 length: 16 residues. In DNA, the CDR3 is TGTGCCAGCAGCGCTCGAGGAGGGGTTGGGGCCAACGTCCTGACTTTC. It specifies CASSARGGVGANVLTF.

The chain employs TRBV5-1 and TRBJ2-5; D may correspond to TRBD1 or TRBD2 (5 bases each). Trimming pared 1 base from V and 3 bases from J, leaving 13 bases between. CDR1 SGHRS and CDR2 YFSETQ come from the germline V gene. This CDR3 is 15 amino acids long. For the CDR3, the DNA is TGCGCCAGCAGCTTGTATGGGGGAAGGGAAGAGACCCAGTACTTC. This encodes CASSLYGGREETQYF.

This clonotype was recorded a few times. The chain couples TRBV5-1 to TRBJ2-3, with TRBD2 matching over 12 bases. Looked up from germline, CDR1 is SGHRS and CDR2 is YFSETQ. This CDR3 contains 15 residues. Trimming cost V 7 bases and J 3 bases; bases outside gene matches: 6. CDR3: CASGLAGIVTDTQYF. The CDR3, as DNA: TGCGCCAGCGGACTAGCGGGGATTGTAACAGATACGCAGTATTTT.